Listed below are T cell receptor beta chains from one sample, sequenced in a study of regulatory T cells in long-lasting Graves disease. TCRdb called the multiplex PCR reads again in MiXCR, with one record for every CDR3 protein. The data hold hundreds of thousands of distinct CDR3 sequences, with around a fifth observed a single time. Material: peripheral blood mononuclear cells (PBMCs), obtained when the disease was refractory, from a patient treated with antithyroid drugs. The receptors originated from a female donor with Graves disease. Each CDR3 is given with its conserved first and last residue. A D gene is named only where the DNA matches it firmly. Clone size is given for some rows only: seen once, a few or many times, or a class if the clone is expanded.

V,J,D,size,CDR3,DNA
TRBV11-2,TRBJ2-1,TRBD1,NA,CASSLVAGQDEQFF,TGTGCCAGCAGCTTAGTGGCGGGACAGGATGAGCAGTTCTTC
TRBV4-2,TRBJ1-2,TRBD1,few,CASSQEQRQGRGYTF,TGTGCCAGCAGCCAAGAGCAACGACAGGGTCGGGGCTACACCTTC
TRBV27,TRBJ1-1,NA,few,CASRPGPRPVTEAFF,TGTGCCAGCAGACCGGGACCCCGTCCGGTAACTGAAGCTTTCTTT
TRBV10-2,TRBJ1-2,NA,few,CASRGPGYGGYTF,TGCGCCAGCAGGGGGCCCGGATATGGCGGCTACACCTTC
TRBV3-1,TRBJ1-2,NA,few,CASSQGVADYGYTF,TGTGCCAGCAGCCAAGGGGTGGCAGACTATGGCTACACCTTC
TRBV12-3/TRBV12-4,TRBJ2-2,TRBD2,NA,CASSLDNFWTSGPNTGELFF,TGTGCCAGCAGTCTAGATAATTTCTGGACTAGCGGCCCGAACACCGGGGAGCTGTTTTTT
TRBV20-1,TRBJ1-2,NA,NA,CSARDRTVRYTF,TGCAGTGCTAGAGATAGGACGGTCCGCTACACCTTC
TRBV6-1,TRBJ2-3,TRBD2,NA,CASSEGKGPGRRLRTDTQYF,TGTGCCAGCAGTGAAGGGAAGGGCCCCGGGAGGAGGTTAAGGACAGATACGCAGTATTTT
TRBV4-1,TRBJ2-2,TRBD1,NA,CASSQDPTGVTGELFF,TGCGCCAGCAGCCAAGATCCAACAGGGGTCACCGGGGAGCTGTTTTTT
TRBV28,TRBJ1-6,TRBD1,many,CASRPPSGQQNSPLHF,TGTGCCAGCAGACCTCCCTCGGGACAGCAGAATTCACCCCTCCACTTT
TRBV12-3/TRBV12-4,TRBJ2-1,NA,NA,CASSPLSSGQFF,TGTGCCAGCAGTCCCCTTAGTAGCGGACAGTTCTTC
TRBV18,TRBJ1-1,NA,few,CASSPGAGVNTEAFF,TGTGCCAGCTCCCCCGGGGCGGGGGTGAACACTGAAGCTTTCTTT
TRBV5-1,TRBJ2-5,NA,many,CASSKKGETQYF,TGCGCCAGCAGCAAAAAGGGTGAGACCCAGTACTTC
TRBV20-1,TRBJ1-1,NA,many,CSATRGAAEAFF,TGCAGTGCAACCCGAGGAGCAGCTGAAGCTTTCTTT
TRBV20-1,TRBJ1-2,NA,many,CSARRYIEDYGYTF,TGCAGTGCGAGAAGGTACATCGAAGACTATGGCTACACCTTC
TRBV12-3/TRBV12-4,TRBJ2-7,TRBD1,many,CASRRAGTGIDEQYF,TGTGCCAGCAGGCGAGCCGGGACAGGGATCGACGAGCAGTACTTC
TRBV2,TRBJ1-5,NA,many,CASRARQVSNQPQHF,TGTGCCAGCCGGGCGCGGCAGGTCAGCAATCAGCCCCAGCATTTT
TRBV12-3/TRBV12-4,TRBJ1-1,NA,many,CASSHPRVGAFF,TGTGCCAGCAGCCACCCCAGAGTTGGGGCTTTCTTT
TRBV5-1,TRBJ2-7,TRBD1,NA,CASSLEGQGVVRYF,TGCGCCAGCAGCTTAGAGGGACAGGGCGTGGTGCGGTACTTC
TRBV27,TRBJ1-2,NA,many,CASSGLGPHGYTF,TGTGCCAGCAGCGGTCTGGGACCTCATGGCTACACCTTC
TRBV30,TRBJ2-7,TRBD2,few,CAGRVRPLLAGGLGEQYF,TGTGCCGGGAGAGTGAGGCCCTTACTAGCGGGAGGCCTGGGTGAGCAGTACTTC
TRBV20-1,TRBJ2-3,NA,NA,CSLSARLGETDTQYF,TGCAGTCTCAGTGCCAGACTAGGGGAGACAGATACGCAGTATTTT
TRBV27,TRBJ1-5,NA,few,CASSLSRGISNQPQHF,TGTGCCAGCAGTTTATCCCGGGGGATTAGCAATCAGCCCCAGCATTTT
TRBV5-1,TRBJ2-5,TRBD2,few,CASSLQAGGPETQYF,TGCGCCAGCAGCTTACAAGCGGGGGGGCCGGAGACCCAGTACTTC
TRBV12-3/TRBV12-4,TRBJ2-6,NA,many,CASSPDGGSGANVLTF,TGTGCCAGCAGCCCGGACGGGGGCTCTGGGGCCAACGTCCTGACTTTC
TRBV28,TRBJ1-6,NA,few,CASTRLSSYNSPLHF,TGTGCCAGCACCAGACTAAGCTCCTATAATTCACCCCTCCACTTT
TRBV3-1,TRBJ1-1,NA,few,CASSRAGGAEAFF,TGTGCCAGCAGCCGGGCAGGCGGGGCTGAAGCTTTCTTT
TRBV13,TRBJ2-5,TRBD2,few,CASSLYRGSQETRYF,TGTGCCAGCAGCTTATACCGCGGGAGCCAAGAGACCCGGTACTTC
TRBV3-1,TRBJ1-3,NA,few,CASSQVYSDYSGNTIYF,TGTGCCAGCAGCCAAGTTTATAGCGACTACTCTGGAAACACCATATATTTT
TRBV3-1,TRBJ1-1,TRBD1,NA,CASSLPGTGVTEAFF,TGTGCCAGCAGCCTCCCCGGGACAGGGGTCACTGAAGCTTTCTTT
TRBV19,TRBJ1-5,NA,few,CASFHQGQPQHF,TGTGCCAGTTTTCACCAAGGGCAGCCCCAGCATTTT
TRBV30,TRBJ2-7,TRBD1,many,CAWSHRGLGEQYF,TGTGCCTGGAGTCACAGGGGGCTGGGGGAGCAGTACTTC
TRBV5-8,TRBJ1-5,NA,few,CASSLPRAAQHF,TGTGCCAGCAGCTTGCCCCGGGCCGCCCAGCATTTT
TRBV9,TRBJ1-3,NA,NA,CASTWDSGGSGNTIYF,TGTGCCAGCACGTGGGACTCTGGAGGCTCTGGAAACACCATATATTTT
TRBV7-9,TRBJ2-7,NA,many,CASSFGGRGTDEQYF,TGTGCCAGCAGCTTCGGTGGCAGGGGTACCGACGAGCAGTACTTC
TRBV6-1,TRBJ1-2,NA,many,CASSDGPRHYGYTF,TGTGCCAGCAGTGATGGGCCCAGGCACTATGGCTACACCTTC
TRBV28,TRBJ1-5,NA,many,CASSPSGFGPQHF,TGTGCCAGCAGCCCTTCCGGCTTTGGGCCCCAGCATTTT
TRBV3-1,TRBJ1-1,NA,many,CASSQEAGRTEAFF,TGTGCCAGCAGCCAAGAGGCAGGGCGCACTGAAGCTTTCTTT
TRBV18,TRBJ2-6,TRBD2,NA,CASSPWSGGSGANVLTF,TGTGCCAGCTCACCATGGTCGGGGGGCTCTGGGGCCAACGTCCTGACTTTC
TRBV3-1,TRBJ1-3,NA,few,CASSVGGGNTIYF,TGTGCCAGCAGCGTTGGCGGCGGAAACACCATATATTTT
TRBV3-1,TRBJ2-5,NA,many,CASSRALVQETQYF,TGTGCCAGCAGCCGCGCGTTGGTCCAAGAGACCCAGTACTTC
TRBV28,TRBJ2-1,TRBD1,NA,CASSQTGARQFF,TGTGCCAGCAGTCAGACAGGGGCAAGACAGTTCTTC
TRBV20-1,TRBJ2-5,NA,NA,CSARGWSRETQYF,TGCAGTGCTAGGGGTTGGTCCAGGGAGACCCAGTACTTC
TRBV25-1,TRBJ1-1,NA,few,CASRGQHTEAFF,TGTGCCAGCAGGGGGCAACACACTGAAGCTTTCTTT
TRBV20-1,TRBJ1-3,TRBD1,few,CSARDPGQGHSGNTIYF,TGCAGTGCTAGAGACCCGGGACAGGGCCACTCTGGAAACACCATATATTTT
TRBV10-3,TRBJ2-6,NA,NA,CAIRTTMGVCGANVLTF,TGTGCCATCAGAACTACGATGGGGGTGTGCGGGGCCAACGTCCTGACTTTC
TRBV10-3,TRBJ1-1,NA,few,CAISESTGAARTEAFF,TGTGCCATCAGTGAGTCAACGGGGGCCGCAAGGACTGAAGCTTTCTTT
TRBV28,TRBJ1-1,NA,NA,CASSLPKIGSLNTEAFF,TGTGCCAGCAGTTTACCAAAAATCGGCAGTCTGAACACTGAAGCTTTCTTT
TRBV2,TRBJ2-2,TRBD1,few,CASKQGASDTGELFF,TGTGCCAGCAAACAGGGGGCCTCCGACACCGGGGAGCTGTTTTTT
TRBV9,TRBJ2-5,NA,NA,CASSAHISQETQYF,TGTGCCAGCAGCGCGCACATAAGCCAAGAGACCCAGTACTTC
TRBV12-3/TRBV12-4,TRBJ2-5,TRBD2,many,CASSLGMGLAGETQYF,TGTGCCAGCAGTTTAGGCATGGGACTAGCGGGAGAGACCCAGTACTTC
TRBV7-8,TRBJ1-4,NA,many,CASSPRRGSNEKLFF,TGTGCCAGCAGCCCGAGGAGGGGGTCTAATGAAAAACTGTTTTTT
TRBV6-1,TRBJ2-2,NA,many,CASSERAYHEFRPGELFF,TGTGCCAGCAGTGAGAGGGCATACCATGAATTTAGACCCGGGGAGCTGTTTTTT
TRBV28,TRBJ2-7,TRBD1,NA,CAIGQGAREQYF,TGTGCCATCGGACAGGGGGCGCGAGAGCAGTACTTC
TRBV18,TRBJ1-6,TRBD1,NA,CASSPSLGQPNSPLHF,TGTGCCAGCTCACCCAGCCTGGGACAGCCTAATTCACCCCTCCACTTT
TRBV4-1,TRBJ2-7,NA,NA,CASSQVLNRATVYEQYF,TGCGCCAGCAGCCAAGTACTGAACAGGGCAACAGTTTACGAGCAGTACTTC
TRBV2,TRBJ1-1,TRBD1,many,CASSIRDSGTEAFF,TGTGCCAGCAGCATACGGGACAGTGGCACTGAAGCTTTCTTT
TRBV14,TRBJ1-6,TRBD1,NA,CASSRYGQGKNSPLHF,TGTGCCAGCAGCCGATACGGACAGGGAAAAAATTCACCCCTCCACTTT
TRBV15,TRBJ1-5,NA,NA,CATSRAGQNQPQHF,TGTGCCACCAGCAGAGCAGGCCAGAATCAGCCCCAGCATTTT